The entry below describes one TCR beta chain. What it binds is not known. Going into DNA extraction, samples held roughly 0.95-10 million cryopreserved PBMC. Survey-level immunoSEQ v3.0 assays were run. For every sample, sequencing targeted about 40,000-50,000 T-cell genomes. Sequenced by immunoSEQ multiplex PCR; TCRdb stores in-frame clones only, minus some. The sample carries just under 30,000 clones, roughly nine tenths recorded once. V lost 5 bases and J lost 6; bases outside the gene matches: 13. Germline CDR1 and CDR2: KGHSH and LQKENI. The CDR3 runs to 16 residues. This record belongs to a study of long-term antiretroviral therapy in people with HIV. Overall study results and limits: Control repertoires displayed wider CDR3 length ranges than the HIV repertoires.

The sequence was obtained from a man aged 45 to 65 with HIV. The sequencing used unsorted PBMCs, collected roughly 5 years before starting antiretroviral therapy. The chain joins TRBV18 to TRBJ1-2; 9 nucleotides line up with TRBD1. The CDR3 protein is CASSITGGAGANGYTF. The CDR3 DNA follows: TGTGCCAGCTCAATTACAGGGGGCGCCGGAGCGAATGGCTACACCTTC.